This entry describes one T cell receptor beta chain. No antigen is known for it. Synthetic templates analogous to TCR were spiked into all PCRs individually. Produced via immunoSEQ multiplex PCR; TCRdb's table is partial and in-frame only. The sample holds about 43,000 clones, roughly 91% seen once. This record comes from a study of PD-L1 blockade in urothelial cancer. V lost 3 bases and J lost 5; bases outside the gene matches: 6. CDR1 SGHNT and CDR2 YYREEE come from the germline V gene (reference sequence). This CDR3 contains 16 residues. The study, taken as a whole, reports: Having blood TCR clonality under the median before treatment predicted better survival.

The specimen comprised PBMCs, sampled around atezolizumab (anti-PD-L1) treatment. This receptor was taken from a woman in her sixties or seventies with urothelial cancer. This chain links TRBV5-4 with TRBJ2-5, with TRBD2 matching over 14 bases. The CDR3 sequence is CASSWGGLAGEETQYF. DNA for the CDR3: TGTGCCAGCAGCTGGGGGGGACTAGCGGGAGAGGAGACCCAGTACTTC.